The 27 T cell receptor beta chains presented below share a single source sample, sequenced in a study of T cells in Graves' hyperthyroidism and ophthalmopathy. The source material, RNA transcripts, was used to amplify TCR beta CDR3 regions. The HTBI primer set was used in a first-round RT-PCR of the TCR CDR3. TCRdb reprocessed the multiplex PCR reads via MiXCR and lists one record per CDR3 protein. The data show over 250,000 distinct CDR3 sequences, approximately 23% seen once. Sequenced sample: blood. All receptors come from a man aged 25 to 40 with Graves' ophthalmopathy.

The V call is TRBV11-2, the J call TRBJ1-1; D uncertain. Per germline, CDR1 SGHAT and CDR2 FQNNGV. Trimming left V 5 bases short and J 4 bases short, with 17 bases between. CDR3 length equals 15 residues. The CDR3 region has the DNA TGTGCCAGCAGCCCCTGGTCGGGGTCCGGCACTGAAGCTTTCTTT. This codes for CASSPWSGSGTEAFF.

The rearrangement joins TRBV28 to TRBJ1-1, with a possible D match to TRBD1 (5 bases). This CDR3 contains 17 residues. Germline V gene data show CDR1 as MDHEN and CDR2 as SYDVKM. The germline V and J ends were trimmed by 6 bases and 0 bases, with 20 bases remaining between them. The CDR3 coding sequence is TGTGCCAGCAGCCGAACCGGGACGGGGGGGGTGAACACTGAAGCTTTCTTT. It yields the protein CASSRTGTGGVNTEAFF.

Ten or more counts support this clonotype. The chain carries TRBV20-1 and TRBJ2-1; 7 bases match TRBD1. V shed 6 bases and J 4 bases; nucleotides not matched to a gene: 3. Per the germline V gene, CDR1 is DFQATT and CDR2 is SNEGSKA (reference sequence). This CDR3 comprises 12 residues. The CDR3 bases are TGCAGTGCCTGGGGACAGTACAATGAGCAGTTCTTC. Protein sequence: CSAWGQYNEQFF.

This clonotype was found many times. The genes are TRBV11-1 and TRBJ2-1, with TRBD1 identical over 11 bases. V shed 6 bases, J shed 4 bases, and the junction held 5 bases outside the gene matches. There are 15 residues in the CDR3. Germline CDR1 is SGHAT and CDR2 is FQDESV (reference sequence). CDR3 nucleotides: TGTGCCAGCAGTTCGGGACAGGGGGTTTACAATGAGCAGTTCTTC. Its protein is CASSSGQGVYNEQFF.

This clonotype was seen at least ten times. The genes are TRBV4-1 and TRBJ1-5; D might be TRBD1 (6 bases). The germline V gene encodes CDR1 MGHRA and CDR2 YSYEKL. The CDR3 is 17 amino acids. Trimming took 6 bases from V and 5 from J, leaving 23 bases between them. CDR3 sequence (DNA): TGCGCCAGCAGTAAGGAGGTCAGGGGCCGGGCAGATCAGCCCCAGCATTTT. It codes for CASSKEVRGRADQPQHF.

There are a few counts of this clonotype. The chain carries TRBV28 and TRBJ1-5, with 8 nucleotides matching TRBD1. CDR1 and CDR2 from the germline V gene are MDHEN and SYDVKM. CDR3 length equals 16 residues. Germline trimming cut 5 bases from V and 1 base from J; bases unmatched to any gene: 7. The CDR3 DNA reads TGTGCCAGCAGTGGGTCTTGGACAGGGAGCAATCAGCCCCAGCATTTT. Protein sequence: CASSGSWTGSNQPQHF.

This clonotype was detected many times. DNA for the CDR3: TGTGCCTGGAGCGCCTTAAGTGTCACCCTCCACTTT. This sequence encodes CAWSALSVTLHF. The chain uses TRBV30 and TRBJ1-6; no clear D. V lost 3 bases to trimming and J lost 14 bases, with 14 bases between them. CDR3 length equals 12 residues. Per the germline V gene, CDR1 is GTSNPN and CDR2 is SVGIG (reference sequence).

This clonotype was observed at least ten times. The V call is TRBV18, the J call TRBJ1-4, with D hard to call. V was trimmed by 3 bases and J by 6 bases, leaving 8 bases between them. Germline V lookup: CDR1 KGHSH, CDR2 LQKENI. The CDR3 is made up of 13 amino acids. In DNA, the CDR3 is TGTGCCAGCTCACCCGGACGGGATGAAAAACTGTTTTTT. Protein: CASSPGRDEKLFF.

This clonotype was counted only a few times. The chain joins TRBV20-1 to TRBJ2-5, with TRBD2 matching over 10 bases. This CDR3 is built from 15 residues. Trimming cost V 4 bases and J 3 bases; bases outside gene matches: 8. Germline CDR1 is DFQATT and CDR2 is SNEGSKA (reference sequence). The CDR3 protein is CSAITLAGDEETQYF. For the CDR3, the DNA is TGCAGTGCTATAACCCTAGCGGGAGATGAAGAGACCCAGTACTTC.

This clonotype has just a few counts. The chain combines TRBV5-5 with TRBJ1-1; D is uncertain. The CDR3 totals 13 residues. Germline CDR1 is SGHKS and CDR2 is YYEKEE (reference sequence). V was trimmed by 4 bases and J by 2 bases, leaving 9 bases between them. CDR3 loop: CASSPRDNTEAFF. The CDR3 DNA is TGTGCCAGCAGCCCCCGAGACAACACTGAAGCTTTCTTT.

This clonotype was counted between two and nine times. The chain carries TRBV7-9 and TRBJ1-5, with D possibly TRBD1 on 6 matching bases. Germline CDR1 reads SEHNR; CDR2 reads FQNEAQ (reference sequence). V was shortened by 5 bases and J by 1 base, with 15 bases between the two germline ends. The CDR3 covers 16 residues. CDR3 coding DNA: TGTGCCAGCAGCCATACACAGGGCCTGAGCAATCAGCCCCAGCATTTT. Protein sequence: CASSHTQGLSNQPQHF.

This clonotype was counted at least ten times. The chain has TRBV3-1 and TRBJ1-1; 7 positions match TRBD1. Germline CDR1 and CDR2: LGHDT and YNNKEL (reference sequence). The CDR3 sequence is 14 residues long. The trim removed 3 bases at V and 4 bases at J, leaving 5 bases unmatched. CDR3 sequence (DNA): TGTGCCAGCAGCCAGACGAACAGGGGCACTGAAGCTTTCTTT. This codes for CASSQTNRGTEAFF. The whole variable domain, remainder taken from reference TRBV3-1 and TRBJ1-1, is DTAVSQTPKYLVTQMGNDKSIKCEQNLGHDTMYWYKQDSKKFLKIMFSYNNKELIINETVPNRFSPKSPDKAHLNLHINSLELGDSAVYFCASSQTNRGTEAFFGQGTRLTVV.

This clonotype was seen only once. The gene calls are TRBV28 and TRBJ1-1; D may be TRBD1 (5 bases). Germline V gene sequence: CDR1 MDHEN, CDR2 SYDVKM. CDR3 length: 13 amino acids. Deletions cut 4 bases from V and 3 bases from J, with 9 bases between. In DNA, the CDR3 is TGTGCCAGCAGTTCCGGACACGACACTGAAGCTTTCTTT. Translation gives CASSSGHDTEAFF. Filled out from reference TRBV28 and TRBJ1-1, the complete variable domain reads DVKVTQSSRYLVKRTGEKVFLECVQDMDHENMFWYRQDPGLGLRLIYFSYDVKMKEKGDIPEGYSVSREKKERFSLILESASTNQTSMYLCASSSGHDTEAFFGQGTRLTVV.

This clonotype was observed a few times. In DNA, the CDR3 is TGTGCCAGCAGCCAAGATGGTGGGAGCACAGATACGCAGTATTTT. Protein product: CASSQDGGSTDTQYF. This chain links TRBV3-1 with TRBJ2-3; D is unclear. Germline CDR1 is LGHDT and CDR2 is YNNKEL (reference sequence). The CDR3 has 15 amino acids. Between the trimmed V and J ends, which lost 0 bases and 0 bases, there was a span of 7 bases.

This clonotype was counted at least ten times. CDR3 residues: CASSLEGSGDYNYGYTF. The DNA for the CDR3 is TGTGCCAGCAGTTTAGAAGGGTCTGGGGATTATAACTATGGCTACACCTTC. The chain joins TRBV28 to TRBJ1-2; D not resolved. V lost 2 bases, J lost 1 base, and 17 bases lay in between. In germline, CDR1 is MDHEN, CDR2 SYDVKM. The CDR3 has 17 residues.

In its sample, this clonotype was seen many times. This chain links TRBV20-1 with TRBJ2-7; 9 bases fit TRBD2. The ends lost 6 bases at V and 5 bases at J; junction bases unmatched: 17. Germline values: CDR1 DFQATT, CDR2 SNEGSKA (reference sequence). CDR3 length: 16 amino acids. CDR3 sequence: CSANDIQREVSHEQYF. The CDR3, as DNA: TGCAGTGCAAACGATATACAGCGGGAGGTGTCACACGAGCAGTACTTC.

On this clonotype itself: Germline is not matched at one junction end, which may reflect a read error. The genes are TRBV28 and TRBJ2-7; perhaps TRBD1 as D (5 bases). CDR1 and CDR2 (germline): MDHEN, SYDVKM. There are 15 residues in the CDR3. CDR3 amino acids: CASTQGQGNSYKQYF. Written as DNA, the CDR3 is TGTGCCAGCACCCAAGGACAAGGGAACTCCTACAAGCAGTACTTC.

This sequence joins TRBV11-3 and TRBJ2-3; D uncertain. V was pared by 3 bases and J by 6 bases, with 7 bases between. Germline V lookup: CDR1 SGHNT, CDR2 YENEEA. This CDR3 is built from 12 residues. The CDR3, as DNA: TGTGCCAGCAGCTTCACGGTTGATACGCAGTATTTT. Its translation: CASSFTVDTQYF.

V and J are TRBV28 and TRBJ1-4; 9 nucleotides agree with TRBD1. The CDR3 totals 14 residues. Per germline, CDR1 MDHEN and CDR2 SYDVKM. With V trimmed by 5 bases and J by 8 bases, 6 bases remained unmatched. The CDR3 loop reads CASSIQGAGEKLFF. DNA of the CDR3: TGTGCCAGCAGTATACAGGGGGCGGGCGAAAAACTGTTTTTT.

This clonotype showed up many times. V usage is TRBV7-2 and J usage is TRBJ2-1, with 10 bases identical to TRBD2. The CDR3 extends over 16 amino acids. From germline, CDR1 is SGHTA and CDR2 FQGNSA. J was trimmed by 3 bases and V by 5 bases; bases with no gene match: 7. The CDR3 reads CASSPQEREGYNEQFF. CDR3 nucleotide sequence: TGTGCCAGCAGCCCCCAGGAGCGGGAGGGCTACAATGAGCAGTTCTTC.

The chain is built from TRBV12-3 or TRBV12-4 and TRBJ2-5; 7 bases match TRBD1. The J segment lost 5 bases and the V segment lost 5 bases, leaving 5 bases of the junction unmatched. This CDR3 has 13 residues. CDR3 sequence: CASSGGQAETQYF. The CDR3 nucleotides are TGTGCCAGCAGTGGCGGACAGGCTGAGACCCAGTACTTC.

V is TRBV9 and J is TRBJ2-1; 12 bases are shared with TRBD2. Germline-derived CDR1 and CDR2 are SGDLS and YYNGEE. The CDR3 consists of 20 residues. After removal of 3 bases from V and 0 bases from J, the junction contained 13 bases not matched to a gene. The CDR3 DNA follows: TGTGCCAGCAGCGACCCAAGTGGACTAGCGGGACTTCACTCCTACAATGAGCAGTTCTTC. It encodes CASSDPSGLAGLHSYNEQFF.

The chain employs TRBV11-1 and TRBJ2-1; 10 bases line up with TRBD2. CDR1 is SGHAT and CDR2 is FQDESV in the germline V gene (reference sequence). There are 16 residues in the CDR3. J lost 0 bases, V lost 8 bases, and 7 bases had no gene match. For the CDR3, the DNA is TGTGCCAGCGGGGGAACTAGCGGGACCTCCTACAATGAGCAGTTCTTC. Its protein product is CASGGTSGTSYNEQFF.

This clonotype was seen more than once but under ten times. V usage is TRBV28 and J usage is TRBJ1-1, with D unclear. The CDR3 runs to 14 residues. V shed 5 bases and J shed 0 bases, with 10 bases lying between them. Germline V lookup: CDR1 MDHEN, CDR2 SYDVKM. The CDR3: CASSPSLLNTEAFF. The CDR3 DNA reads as TGTGCCAGCAGTCCCTCTCTACTGAACACTGAAGCTTTCTTT.

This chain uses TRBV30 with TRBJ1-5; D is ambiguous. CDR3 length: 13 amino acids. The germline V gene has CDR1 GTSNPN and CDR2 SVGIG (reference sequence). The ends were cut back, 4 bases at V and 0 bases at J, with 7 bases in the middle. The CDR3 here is CAWNRNSNQPQHF. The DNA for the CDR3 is TGTGCCTGGAATCGAAATAGCAATCAGCCCCAGCATTTT.

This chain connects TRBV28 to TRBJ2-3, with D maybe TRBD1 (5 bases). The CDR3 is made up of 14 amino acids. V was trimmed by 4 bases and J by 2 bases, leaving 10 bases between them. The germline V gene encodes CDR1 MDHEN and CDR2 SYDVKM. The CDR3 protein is CASSWGLNTDTQYF. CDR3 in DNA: TGTGCCAGCAGTTGGGGCCTAAACACAGATACGCAGTATTTT.

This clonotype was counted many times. CDR3: CAISGGLWDTEAFF. CDR3 sequence (DNA): TGTGCCATTTCAGGGGGCCTGTGGGACACTGAAGCTTTCTTT. V and J are TRBV28 and TRBJ1-1, with 8 positions matching TRBD1. Germline V lookup: CDR1 MDHEN, CDR2 SYDVKM. V lost 10 bases to trimming and J lost 3 bases; unmatched junction nucleotides: 10. CDR3 size: 14 residues. The full variable domain, with the rest looked up from reference TRBV28 and TRBJ1-1, is DVKVTQSSRYLVKRTGEKVFLECVQDMDHENMFWYRQDPGLGLRLIYFSYDVKMKEKGDIPEGYSVSREKKERFSLILESASTNQTSMYLCAISGGLWDTEAFFGQGTRLTVV.